Listed below are T cell receptor beta chains from one sample, sequenced in a study of blood T cell repertoires in COVID-19. The data were produced by immunoSEQ multiplex PCR, yet TCRdb's version contains in-frame clones alone and is incomplete. The profile covers about 120,000 clones, with about 87% appearing a single time and around a tenth taken by the ten largest. Sequencing was carried out using peripheral blood. The receptors come from a man aged 45-65 years with acute or convalescent COVID-19. Each CDR3 is given with its conserved first and last residue. A D gene is named only where the DNA matches it firmly. Only part of the rows carry a size: once, few, many, or a class if the clone is expanded.

cdr3_aa cdr3_nt j_call clone_size v_call d_call
CASSVEYWTGAQPQHF TGTGCCAGCAGTGTAGAGTATTGGACAGGGGCTCAGCCCCAGCATTTT TRBJ1-5 - TRBV6-1 TRBD1
CASSLGSDNEKLFF TGTGCCAGCAGTTTAGGCAGTGATAATGAAAAACTGTTTTTT TRBJ1-4 - TRBV28 -
CASSPPVTANTGELFF TGTGCCAGCTCACCACCGGTGACAGCGAACACCGGGGAGCTGTTTTTT TRBJ2-2 - TRBV18 -
CATSDHRETDTQYF TGTGCCACCAGTGACCACAGGGAGACAGATACGCAGTATTTT TRBJ2-3 - TRBV24-1 -
CASSLGQGSVRF TGTGCCAGCAGCCTGGGACAGGGAAGCGTCAGGTTT TRBJ1-1 - TRBV3-1/TRBV3-2 TRBD1
CSVDKGGNEKLFF TGCAGCGTTGACAAGGGGGGGAATGAAAAACTGTTTTTT TRBJ1-4 - TRBV29-1 -
CASSLELAGVGGYTF TGCGCCAGCAGCTTGGAGTTGGCAGGGGTAGGCGGCTACACCTTC TRBJ1-2 - TRBV5-1 -
CASMEGRQDTEAFF TGTGCCAGCATGGAGGGCAGGCAAGACACTGAAGCTTTCTTT TRBJ1-1 - TRBV2 -
CASSESDQPQHF TGTGCCAGCAGTGAATCGGATCAGCCCCAGCATTTT TRBJ1-5 - TRBV6-1 -
CASSSRLNGNSPLHF TGTGCCAGCAGCTCTCGCTTAAACGGGAATTCACCCCTCCACTTT TRBJ1-6 once TRBV5-4 -
CAISDGEKKLFF TGTGCCATCAGTGACGGGGAGAAAAAACTGTTTTTT TRBJ1-4 - TRBV10-3 -
CASSYSGQRGTGELFF TGTGCCAGCAGTTACTCGGGTCAGAGAGGGACCGGGGAGCTGTTTTTT TRBJ2-2 - TRBV6-6 -
CASSPFPTGNYGYTF TGTGCCAGCAGCCCCTTCCCGACAGGGAACTATGGCTACACCTTC TRBJ1-2 - TRBV3-1/TRBV3-2 TRBD1
CSARRRQYNEQFF TGCAGCGCCCGGCGTCGACAATACAATGAGCAGTTCTTC TRBJ2-1 - TRBV29-1 -
CASSPATGTSGRSPTDTQYF TGCGCCAGCAGCCCGGCTACCGGGACTAGCGGGAGAAGCCCCACAGATACGCAGTATTTT TRBJ2-3 - TRBV5-1 TRBD2
CASSDRDSTQYF TGTGCCAGCAGTGACCGGGACAGTACGCAGTATTTT TRBJ2-3 - TRBV2 TRBD1
CASSIDRYGTQYF TGTGCCAGTAGTATAGATCGGTACGGTACGCAGTATTTT TRBJ2-3 - TRBV19 -
CASSLGGGFIVNQPQHF TGTGCCAGCAGTTTGGGGGGGGGTTTTATTGTCAATCAGCCCCAGCATTTT TRBJ1-5 - TRBV27 -
CASSQTGVGTEAFF TGCGCCAGCAGCCAAACAGGGGTCGGCACTGAAGCTTTCTTT TRBJ1-1 - TRBV4-1 TRBD1
CASSLTGLEYGYTF TGTGCCAGCAGCTTGACAGGGTTGGAGTATGGCTACACCTTC TRBJ1-2 - TRBV5-6 -
CSASIQGLYGYTF TGCAGTGCTAGTATTCAGGGCCTCTATGGCTACACCTTC TRBJ1-2 - TRBV20-1 -
CASSSGQGSEKLFF TGCGCCAGCAGCTCAGGACAGGGGAGTGAAAAACTGTTTTTT TRBJ1-4 few TRBV5-1 TRBD1
CASSSAGAAQPQHF TGTGCCAGCAGCTCCGCAGGGGCGGCCCAACCCCAGCATTTT TRBJ1-5 - TRBV7-2 -
CASSPRGGMAEAFF TGTGCCAGCAGTCCCCGGGGCGGGATGGCTGAAGCTTTCTTT TRBJ1-1 once TRBV27 -
CASSVEQGARNSPLHF TGTGCCAGCAGCGTAGAACAGGGGGCGCGGAATTCACCCCTCCACTTT TRBJ1-6 - TRBV9 TRBD1
CASSVDSPSTDTQYF TGTGCCAGCAGCGTAGACAGCCCTAGCACAGATACGCAGTATTTT TRBJ2-3 - TRBV9 -
CAWRFQGTGVSDYGYTF TGTGCCTGGAGATTTCAGGGGACAGGGGTTTCTGACTATGGCTACACCTTC TRBJ1-2 - TRBV30 TRBD1
CASSLGPTATHGGSGLHF TGTGCCAGCAGTTTGGGACCTACGGCCACACATGGGGGGAGCGGCCTCCACTTT TRBJ1-6 - TRBV5-5 -
CASSWGQGATEAFF TGCGCCAGCAGCTGGGGGCAGGGGGCAACTGAAGCTTTCTTT TRBJ1-1 - TRBV5-1 TRBD1
CASSLIGSNEKLFF TGCGCCAGCAGCTTGATCGGGAGTAATGAAAAACTGTTTTTT TRBJ1-4 - TRBV5-1 -
CASSYPGRVVTEAFF TGTGCCAGCAGTTACCCAGGGCGTGTCGTGACTGAAGCTTTCTTT TRBJ1-1 - TRBV28 -
CASSQVSERGAFF TGTGCCAGCAGCCAAGTCTCGGAGCGAGGGGCTTTCTTT TRBJ1-1 - TRBV3-1/TRBV3-2 -
CASVLNNSPLHF TGTGCCAGCGTACTAAACAATTCACCCCTCCACTTT TRBJ1-6 - TRBV12-3/TRBV12-4 -
CASRIRGGETEAFF TGTGCCAGCAGGATTAGGGGGGGGGAAACTGAAGCTTTCTTT TRBJ1-1 - TRBV2 -
CASSYRRAGELFF TGTGCCAGCAGTTACCGTAGAGCCGGGGAGCTGTTTTTT TRBJ2-2 - TRBV6-6 -
CASSLAGTNAYEQYF TGCGCCAGCAGCTTGGCCGGGACAAACGCCTACGAGCAGTACTTC TRBJ2-7 once TRBV5-1 -
CASAPGASYGYTF TGCGCCAGCGCCCCTGGGGCTTCCTATGGCTACACCTTC TRBJ1-2 - TRBV4-1 -
CASGGHWAGNTIYF TGTGCCAGTGGAGGGCATTGGGCTGGAAACACCATATATTTT TRBJ1-3 - TRBV19 -
CASSMGAPMNEQFF TGTGCCAGTAGTATGGGGGCCCCAATGAATGAGCAGTTCTTC TRBJ2-1 - TRBV19 -
CASSSQGDHSPLHF TGTGCCAGCAGCTCCCAGGGGGACCATTCACCCCTCCACTTT TRBJ1-6 - TRBV5-4 TRBD1
CASSLPVREDTEAFF TGTGCCAGCAGTTTACCAGTTCGGGAGGACACTGAAGCTTTCTTT TRBJ1-1 - TRBV28 -
CASSRGTGLRKLFF TGTGCCAGCAGCCGGGGGACAGGTTTGAGGAAACTGTTTTTT TRBJ1-4 - TRBV27 TRBD1
CASSLDGGSTEAFF TGCGCCAGCAGCTTGGATGGAGGGTCCACTGAAGCTTTCTTT TRBJ1-1 - TRBV5-1 -
CASSPRGSPNSPLHF TGTGCCAGCAGCCCAAGGGGTTCTCCCAATTCACCCCTCCACTTT TRBJ1-6 - TRBV3-1/TRBV3-2 -
CASSSGGGDYEQYF TGTGCCAGCAGCTCCGGCGGGGGCGATTACGAGCAGTACTTC TRBJ2-7 few TRBV9 -
CASSKISGYEQYF TGTGCCAGCAGCAAAATTTCAGGGTACGAGCAGTACTTC TRBJ2-7 once TRBV9 -
CASSPGSNYGYTF TGTGCCAGCTCCCCGGGGTCTAACTATGGCTACACCTTC TRBJ1-2 - TRBV7-9 -
CSVAYQGGNYGYTF TGCAGCGTTGCTTACCAAGGGGGTAACTATGGCTACACCTTC TRBJ1-2 - TRBV29-1 -
CASSLALPSVNEQFF TGTGCCAGCAGCTTAGCTCTGCCTAGCGTCAATGAGCAGTTCTTC TRBJ2-1 - TRBV7-2 -
CASSPGSTDTQYF TGTGCCAGCTCCCCGGGTAGCACAGATACGCAGTATTTT TRBJ2-3 - TRBV18 -
CASSFFSGGDTQYF TGTGCCAGCAGCTTCTTTTCAGGGGGGGATACGCAGTATTTT TRBJ2-3 - TRBV3-1/TRBV3-2 -
CASSLVGGGSYEQYF TGTGCCAGCAGCTTGGTGGGCGGGGGCTCCTACGAGCAGTACTTC TRBJ2-7 - TRBV5-6 TRBD2
CASSLDSRINEQFF TGCGCCAGCAGCTTGGACAGTAGGATCAATGAGCAGTTCTTC TRBJ2-1 - TRBV5-1 -